A selection of T cell receptor beta chains follows, all from one sample in a study of shared clonotypes between healthy human individuals. Sequencing was performed with immunoSEQ multiplex PCR; in TCRdb, only in-frame clones are kept and a portion is missing. Here the sample spans roughly 2 million clones, approximately 95% being singletons. The sequenced material came from naive CD4+ T cells sorted from blood. Receptor source: a man between 18 and 35 years old in good health. Each CDR3 is given with its conserved first and last residue. The D gene is left open where the match is weak. Not all rows give a size; the values are once, few, many and, for expanded clones, a class.

J: TRBJ2-2; D: .; length: 12; size: .; V: TRBV5-1; CDR3: CASSGNTGELFF; DNA: TGCGCCAGCAGCGGTAACACCGGGGAGCTGTTTTTT
J: TRBJ1-3; D: .; length: 15; size: .; V: TRBV6-6; CDR3: CASSPPGAERNTIYF; DNA: TGTGCCAGCAGTCCACCCGGGGCCGAACGAAACACCATATATTTT
J: TRBJ1-5; D: TRBD1; length: 16; size: once; V: TRBV4-1; CDR3: CASSQEDRGRGQPQHF; DNA: TGCGCCAGCAGCCAAGAGGACAGGGGAAGGGGTCAGCCCCAGCATTTT
J: TRBJ1-2; D: TRBD1; length: 14; size: .; V: TRBV2; CDR3: CASSGQGADYGYTF; DNA: TGTGCCAGCAGCGGACAGGGGGCAGACTATGGCTACACCTTC
J: TRBJ2-2; D: .; length: 16; size: .; V: TRBV5-6; CDR3: CASSLVFLTTTGELFF; DNA: TGTGCCAGCAGCTTAGTCTTTTTGACCACCACCGGGGAGCTGTTTTTT
J: TRBJ1-2; D: TRBD1; length: 15; size: .; V: TRBV7-2; CDR3: CASSPRGQGANGYTF; DNA: TGTGCCAGCAGCCCGAGGGGACAGGGGGCGAATGGCTACACCTTC
J: TRBJ1-5; D: TRBD1; length: 15; size: .; V: TRBV10-2; CDR3: CASRPQGAGNQPQHF; DNA: TGCGCCAGCAGACCGCAGGGGGCTGGGAATCAGCCCCAGCATTTT
J: TRBJ2-7; D: TRBD2; length: 20; size: .; V: TRBV4-1; CDR3: CASSQDLASGRVLAPYEQYF; DNA: TGCGCCAGCAGCCAAGATCTGGCTAGCGGGAGGGTTTTGGCTCCATACGAGCAGTACTTC
J: TRBJ2-3; D: .; length: 14; size: .; V: TRBV10-2; CDR3: CASSRQGREDTQYF; DNA: TGCGCCAGTAGTCGGCAGGGAAGGGAAGATACGCAGTATTTT
J: TRBJ1-3; D: .; length: 16; size: .; V: TRBV30; CDR3: CAWSVLSDYSGNTIYF; DNA: TGTGCCTGGAGTGTACTAAGTGACTACTCTGGAAACACCATATATTTT
J: TRBJ1-2; D: .; length: 11; size: .; V: TRBV30; CDR3: CARAVNYGYTF; DNA: TGTGCCAGAGCAGTTAACTATGGCTACACCTTC
J: TRBJ2-7; D: TRBD1; length: 13; size: .; V: TRBV5-4; CDR3: CASSMDRDYEQYF; DNA: TGTGCCAGCAGCATGGACAGGGACTACGAGCAGTACTTC
J: TRBJ2-7; D: .; length: 12; size: .; V: TRBV30; CDR3: CAWSVSIYEQYF; DNA: TGTGCCTGGAGTGTATCTATTTACGAGCAGTACTTC
J: TRBJ2-1; D: TRBD2; length: 16; size: .; V: TRBV5-1; CDR3: CASSLALAGAAGEQFF; DNA: TGCGCCAGCAGCTTGGCTCTAGCGGGAGCCGCAGGTGAGCAGTTCTTC
J: TRBJ1-2; D: .; length: 14; size: .; V: TRBV2; CDR3: CASKDGAAGYGYTF; DNA: TGTGCCAGCAAGGATGGGGCGGCTGGCTATGGCTACACCTTC
J: TRBJ2-3; D: .; length: 16; size: .; V: TRBV29-1; CDR3: CSTDGGTGLKRDTQYF; DNA: TGCAGCACCGACGGGGGCACAGGCCTTAAACGAGATACGCAGTATTTT
J: TRBJ1-2; D: .; length: 16; size: .; V: TRBV6-8; CDR3: CASSYRGEGGNYGYTF; DNA: TGTGCCAGCAGTTATAGAGGGGAGGGGGGCAACTATGGCTACACCTTC
J: TRBJ2-1; D: TRBD2; length: 16; size: .; V: TRBV19; CDR3: CASSILSSGSYNEQFF; DNA: TGTGCCAGTAGTATCTTGTCTAGCGGGAGCTACAATGAGCAGTTCTTC